The rows below give T cell receptor beta chains drawn from one sample of a study of T cells in tuberculosis. The protocol was immunoSEQ multiplex PCR, while the TCRdb copy is restricted to in-frame clones and leaves out a portion. Among about 30,000 clones listed, 85% to 95% were seen once. Sequencing input: PBMCs. Receptors were obtained from a donor aged 10 to 29 with latent tuberculosis or without tuberculosis infection. The CDR3 runs from the conserved cysteine through the conserved F or W. D genes are given only for firm matches. Size is omitted from some rows. Given values are once, few, many or a class for expanded clones.

V: TRBV28; J: TRBJ2-5; D: NA; size: NA; DNA: TGTGCCAGCAGTTCCCCATCCCTCAGTGCACAAGAGACCCAGTACTTC; CDR3: CASSSPSLSAQETQYF
V: TRBV23-1; J: TRBJ2-1; D: TRBD2; size: once; DNA: TGCGCCAGCAGTCAATCGAGCGGGAGGGGCAATGAGCAGTTCTTC; CDR3: CASSQSSGRGNEQFF
V: TRBV6-1; J: TRBJ2-5; D: NA; size: NA; DNA: TGTGCCAGCAGTGTACAACAGGGTTGGGGACAAGAGACCCAGTACTTC; CDR3: CASSVQQGWGQETQYF
V: TRBV9; J: TRBJ2-7; D: TRBD2; size: NA; DNA: TGTGCCAGCAGCGGGACCGGGACTAGCGTCTACGAGCAGTACTTC; CDR3: CASSGTGTSVYEQYF
V: TRBV19; J: TRBJ2-7; D: NA; size: NA; DNA: TGTGCCAGTAGTCCCTTTTCGGGGGATTCCTACTACGAGCAGTACTTC; CDR3: CASSPFSGDSYYEQYF
V: TRBV29-1; J: TRBJ2-3; D: TRBD2; size: NA; DNA: TGCAGCGTTGTTCTTAGGTTGTCTAGCGGGACAAGAGGGGATACGCAGTATTTT; CDR3: CSVVLRLSSGTRGDTQYF
V: TRBV7-2; J: TRBJ2-3; D: TRBD2; size: NA; DNA: TGTGCCAGCAGCCGACCAATAGCGGGGGTGACAGATACGCAGTATTTT; CDR3: CASSRPIAGVTDTQYF
V: TRBV18; J: TRBJ1-3; D: TRBD1; size: NA; DNA: TGTGCCAGCTCACCATCTACAGGGGAATGGAACACCATATATTTT; CDR3: CASSPSTGEWNTIYF
V: TRBV27; J: TRBJ2-5; D: TRBD2; size: NA; DNA: TGTGCCAGCAGTACCACCGGGAGGGCCCAGTACTTC; CDR3: CASSTTGRAQYF
V: TRBV6-5; J: TRBJ1-2; D: NA; size: NA; DNA: TGTGCCAGCAGCGGGGGACGGCGCTATGGCTACACCTTC; CDR3: CASSGGRRYGYTF
V: TRBV18; J: TRBJ2-3; D: TRBD2; size: NA; DNA: TGTGCCAGCTCAACGGGACTAGTTGGAGATACGCAGTATTTT; CDR3: CASSTGLVGDTQYF
V: TRBV10-3; J: TRBJ2-4; D: NA; size: NA; DNA: TGTGCCATCAGTGCGGGGTCCAAAAACATTCAGTACTTC; CDR3: CAISAGSKNIQYF
V: TRBV7-2; J: TRBJ2-5; D: NA; size: NA; DNA: TGTGCCAGCAGCTTAGGAGGGGCGGGGGCACAATATGAGACCCAGTACTTC; CDR3: CASSLGGAGAQYETQYF
V: TRBV4-2; J: TRBJ2-1; D: TRBD2; size: NA; DNA: TGTGCCAGCAGCCAAGTATTCGGGAGGGGGGACAATGAGCAGTTCTTC; CDR3: CASSQVFGRGDNEQFF
V: TRBV19; J: TRBJ1-1; D: NA; size: NA; DNA: TGTGCCAGTAGTATCAGGGGTAGGGAAACTGAAGCTTTCTTT; CDR3: CASSIRGRETEAFF
V: TRBV5-4; J: TRBJ2-1; D: NA; size: NA; DNA: TGTGCCAGCAGCTGGGGACTGGTAACCTACAATGAGCAGTTCTTC; CDR3: CASSWGLVTYNEQFF
V: TRBV27; J: TRBJ2-1; D: NA; size: once; DNA: TGTGCCAGCAGTTTATTTGGTCTAGCCCGCCTAAGCTCCTACAATGAGCAGTTCTTC; CDR3: CASSLFGLARLSSYNEQFF
V: TRBV28; J: TRBJ2-7; D: TRBD2; size: NA; DNA: TGTGCCAGCAGTTTATCGGCTAGCGGGAGGGTGGGGGAGCAGTACTTC; CDR3: CASSLSASGRVGEQYF
V: TRBV7-2; J: TRBJ2-1; D: TRBD2; size: NA; DNA: TGTGCCAGCAGCTCCGGGACTAGTGGTGATGAGCAGTTCTTC; CDR3: CASSSGTSGDEQFF
V: TRBV4-1; J: TRBJ2-3; D: NA; size: NA; DNA: TGCGCCAGCAGCCAGCGACCCGGGATGGGAGGACAAGATACGCAGTATTTT; CDR3: CASSQRPGMGGQDTQYF
V: TRBV6-5; J: TRBJ1-5; D: TRBD1; size: NA; DNA: TGTGCCAGTAGCGGGACAGCGCATCAGCCCCAGCATTTT; CDR3: CASSGTAHQPQHF
V: TRBV9; J: TRBJ1-4; D: NA; size: NA; DNA: TGTGCCAGCAGCTCCTTTAGTGGGCCTAATGAAAAACTGTTTTTT; CDR3: CASSSFSGPNEKLFF
V: TRBV6-5; J: TRBJ2-7; D: TRBD2; size: once; DNA: TGTGCCAGCAGTTACTCGGGCGGGGGGAACTACGAGCAGTACTTC; CDR3: CASSYSGGGNYEQYF
V: TRBV15; J: TRBJ1-6; D: TRBD1; size: NA; DNA: TGTGCCACCAGCAGAGATCAAGGACAGGGGGCATTTTCACCCCTCCACTTT; CDR3: CATSRDQGQGAFSPLHF
V: TRBV4-1; J: TRBJ2-2; D: NA; size: NA; DNA: TGCGCCAGCAGCCAAGGCGGGTTTTCGACCGGGGAGCTGTTTTTT; CDR3: CASSQGGFSTGELFF
V: TRBV7-9; J: TRBJ2-7; D: TRBD1; size: NA; DNA: TGTGCCAGCAGCGGGACAGGGGGTACCCACGAGCAGTACTTC; CDR3: CASSGTGGTHEQYF
V: TRBV6-5; J: TRBJ2-3; D: NA; size: NA; DNA: TGTGCCAGCAGTTACTCGAAACAGGGTTTAGGAGATACGCAGTATTTT; CDR3: CASSYSKQGLGDTQYF
V: TRBV2; J: TRBJ2-7; D: TRBD2; size: NA; DNA: TGTGCCAGTGGGACTAGCGGGTCCTACGAGCAGTACTTC; CDR3: CASGTSGSYEQYF
V: TRBV5-8; J: TRBJ2-7; D: TRBD1; size: NA; DNA: TGTGCCAGCAGCTCGATACAGGGGGCAAGGACCTACGAGCAGTACTTC; CDR3: CASSSIQGARTYEQYF
V: TRBV20-1; J: TRBJ1-2; D: NA; size: NA; DNA: TGCAGTGCTAGTGAGGGGACTGGAGACACCTTC; CDR3: CSASEGTGDTF
V: TRBV5-1; J: TRBJ2-1; D: NA; size: NA; DNA: TGCGCCAGCAGCCGAAACATAGAGCAGTTCTTC; CDR3: CASSRNIEQFF
V: TRBV5-1; J: TRBJ2-3; D: NA; size: NA; DNA: TGCGCCAGCAGCTCCCAGGGTGGGGACACAGATACGCAGTATTTT; CDR3: CASSSQGGDTDTQYF
V: TRBV5-6; J: TRBJ2-7; D: TRBD2; size: NA; DNA: TGTGCCAGCAGCCTAGGGTTGACGGGAGGGCCGGACGAGCAGTACTTC; CDR3: CASSLGLTGGPDEQYF
V: TRBV7-9; J: TRBJ2-5; D: NA; size: once; DNA: TGTGCCAGCAGACAACACAAAGAGACCCAGTACTTC; CDR3: CASRQHKETQYF
V: TRBV5-1; J: TRBJ2-3; D: NA; size: NA; DNA: TGCGCCAGTGTGCCGGGTTCCGGCACAGATACGCAGTATTTT; CDR3: CASVPGSGTDTQYF
V: TRBV28; J: TRBJ2-7; D: TRBD1; size: NA; DNA: TGTGCCAGCAGTTTGGGGGGACAGGGGGTTTCCGAGCAGTACTTC; CDR3: CASSLGGQGVSEQYF
V: TRBV5-1; J: TRBJ2-3; D: TRBD2; size: NA; DNA: TGCGCCAGCAGCTACCGGACTAGCGGGGGGCCATCCTCGTGGGATACGCAGTATTTT; CDR3: CASSYRTSGGPSSWDTQYF
V: TRBV29-1; J: TRBJ1-6; D: TRBD1; size: NA; DNA: TGCAGCGTCCAGGTGGAGGGGGCGGATTCACCCCTCCACTTT; CDR3: CSVQVEGADSPLHF
V: TRBV14; J: TRBJ1-2; D: NA; size: NA; DNA: TGTGCCAGCAGCCAAGACCAGGGACTGGGGGGCTATGGCTACACCTTC; CDR3: CASSQDQGLGGYGYTF
V: TRBV11-2; J: TRBJ2-7; D: TRBD2; size: NA; DNA: TGTGCCAGCAGCACTCCATCCGGGACTAGCGGGTTTGAGCAGTACTTC; CDR3: CASSTPSGTSGFEQYF
V: TRBV6-6; J: TRBJ1-5; D: TRBD1; size: NA; DNA: TGTGCCAGCCTCCGGGACAGGGGTCAGCCCCAGCATTTT; CDR3: CASLRDRGQPQHF
V: TRBV28; J: TRBJ2-7; D: TRBD2; size: few; DNA: TGTGCCAGCAGTTTGTTCGCAACTAGCGGGAGCTACGAGCAGTACTTC; CDR3: CASSLFATSGSYEQYF
V: TRBV28; J: TRBJ2-3; D: NA; size: NA; DNA: TGTGCCAGCACCCAGGGATGGCACCGGCAGTATTTT; CDR3: CASTQGWHRQYF
V: TRBV27; J: TRBJ2-2; D: TRBD2; size: NA; DNA: TGTGCCAGCAGGCTAGCGGGTTTGCCCGGGGAGCTGTTTTTT; CDR3: CASRLAGLPGELFF
V: TRBV7-9; J: TRBJ2-7; D: NA; size: NA; DNA: TGTGCCAGCAGCTTAGGAATCGGAGGGGCAGAGCAGTACTTC; CDR3: CASSLGIGGAEQYF